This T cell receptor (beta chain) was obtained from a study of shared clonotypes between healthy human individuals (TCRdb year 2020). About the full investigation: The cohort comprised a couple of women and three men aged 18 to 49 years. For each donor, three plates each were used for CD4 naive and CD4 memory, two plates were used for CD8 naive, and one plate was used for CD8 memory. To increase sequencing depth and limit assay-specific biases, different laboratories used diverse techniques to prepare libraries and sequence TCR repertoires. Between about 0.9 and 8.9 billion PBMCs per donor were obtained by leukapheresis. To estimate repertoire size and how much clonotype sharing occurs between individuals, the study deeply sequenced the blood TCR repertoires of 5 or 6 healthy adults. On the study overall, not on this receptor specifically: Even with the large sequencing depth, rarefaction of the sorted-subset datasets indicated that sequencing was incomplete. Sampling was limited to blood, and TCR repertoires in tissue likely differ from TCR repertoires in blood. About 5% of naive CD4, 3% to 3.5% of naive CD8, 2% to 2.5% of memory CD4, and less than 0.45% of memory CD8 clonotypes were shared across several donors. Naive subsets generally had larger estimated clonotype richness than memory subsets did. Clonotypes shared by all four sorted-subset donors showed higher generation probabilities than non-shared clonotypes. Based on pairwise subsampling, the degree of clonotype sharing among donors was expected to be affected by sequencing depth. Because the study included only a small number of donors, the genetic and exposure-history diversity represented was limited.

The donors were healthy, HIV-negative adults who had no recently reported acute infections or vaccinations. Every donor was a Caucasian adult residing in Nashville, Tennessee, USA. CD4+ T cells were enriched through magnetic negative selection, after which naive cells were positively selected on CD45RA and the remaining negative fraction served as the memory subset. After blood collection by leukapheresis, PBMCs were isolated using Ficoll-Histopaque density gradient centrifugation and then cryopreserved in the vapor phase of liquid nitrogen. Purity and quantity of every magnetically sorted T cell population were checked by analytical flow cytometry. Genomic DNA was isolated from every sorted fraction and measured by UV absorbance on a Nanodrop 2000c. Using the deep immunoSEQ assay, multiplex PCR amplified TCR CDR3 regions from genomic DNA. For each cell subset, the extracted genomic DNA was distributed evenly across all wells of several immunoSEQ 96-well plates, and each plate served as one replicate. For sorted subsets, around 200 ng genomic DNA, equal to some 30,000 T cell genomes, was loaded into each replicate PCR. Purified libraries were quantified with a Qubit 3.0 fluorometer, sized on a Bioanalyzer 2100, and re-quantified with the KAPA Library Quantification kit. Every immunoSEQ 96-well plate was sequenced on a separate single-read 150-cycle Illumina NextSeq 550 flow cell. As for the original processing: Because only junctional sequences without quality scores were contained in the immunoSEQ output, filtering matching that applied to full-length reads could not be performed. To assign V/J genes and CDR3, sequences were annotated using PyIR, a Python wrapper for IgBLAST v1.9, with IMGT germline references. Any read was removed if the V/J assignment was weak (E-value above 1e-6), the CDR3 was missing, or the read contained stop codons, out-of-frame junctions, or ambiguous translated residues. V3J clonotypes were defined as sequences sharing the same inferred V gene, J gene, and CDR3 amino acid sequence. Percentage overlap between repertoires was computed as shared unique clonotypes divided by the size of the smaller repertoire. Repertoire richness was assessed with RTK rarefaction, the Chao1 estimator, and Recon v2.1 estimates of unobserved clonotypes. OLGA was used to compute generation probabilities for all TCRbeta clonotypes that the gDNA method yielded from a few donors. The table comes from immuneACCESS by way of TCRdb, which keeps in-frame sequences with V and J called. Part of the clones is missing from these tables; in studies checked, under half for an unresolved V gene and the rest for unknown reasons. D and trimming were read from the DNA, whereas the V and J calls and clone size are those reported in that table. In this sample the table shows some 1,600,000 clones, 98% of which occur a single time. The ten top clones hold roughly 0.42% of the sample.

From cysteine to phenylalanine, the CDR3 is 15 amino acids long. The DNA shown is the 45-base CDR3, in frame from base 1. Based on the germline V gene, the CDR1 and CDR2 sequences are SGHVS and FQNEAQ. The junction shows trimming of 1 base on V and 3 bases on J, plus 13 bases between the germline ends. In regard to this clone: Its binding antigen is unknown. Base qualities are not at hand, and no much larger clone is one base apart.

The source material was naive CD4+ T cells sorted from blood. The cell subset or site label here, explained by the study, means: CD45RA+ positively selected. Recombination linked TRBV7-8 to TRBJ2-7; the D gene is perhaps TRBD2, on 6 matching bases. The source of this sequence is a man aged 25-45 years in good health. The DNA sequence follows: TGTGCCAGCAGCTTAGGGGGAGGCGGCCTCTACGAGCAGTACTTC. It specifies CASSLGGGGLYEQYF. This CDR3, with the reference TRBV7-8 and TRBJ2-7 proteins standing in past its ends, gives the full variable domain GAGVSQSPRYKVAKRGQDVALRCDPISGHVSLFWYQQALGQGPEFLTYFQNEAQLDKSGLPSDRFFAERPEGSVSTLKIQRTQQEDSAVYLCASSLGGGGLYEQYFGPGTRLTVT.